The T cell receptor beta chain described here comes from a study of multiple sclerosis patients with progressive multifocal leukoencephalopathy. Study-wide results and caveats: It is unclear whether the findings reflect JC virus infection or general immunocompromise. PML-onset expanded TRB clones were detectable before and during natalizumab therapy.

Remarks on this clone: As yet, its antigen is unknown.

This was a survey-level run. Generated by immunoSEQ multiplex PCR, the TCRdb table keeps only in-frame clones and is missing some. This sample has roughly 29,000 clones, with roughly 90% found just once. As to time point: about 13 months of natalizumab therapy. Sequenced here: PBMCs, sampled from a patient treated with natalizumab. The receptor comes from a human donor with multiple sclerosis.

CDR3 residues: CASREGTASTDTQYF. CDR3 coding DNA: TGTGCCAGCAGGGAAGGAACAGCTAGCACAGATACGCAGTATTTT. The chain joins TRBV9 to TRBJ2-3; D gene ambiguous. Germline CDR1 is SGDLS and CDR2 is YYNGEE. The V end was cut by 5 bases, the J end by 0 bases, with 13 bases between. This CDR3 spans 15 amino acids. Full variable domain (rest looked up from reference TRBV9 and TRBJ2-3): DSGVTQTPKHLITATGQRVTLRCSPRSGDLSVYWYQQSLDQGLQFLIQYYNGEERAKGNILERFSAQQFPDLHSELNLSSLELGDSALYFCASREGTASTDTQYFGPGTRLTVL.